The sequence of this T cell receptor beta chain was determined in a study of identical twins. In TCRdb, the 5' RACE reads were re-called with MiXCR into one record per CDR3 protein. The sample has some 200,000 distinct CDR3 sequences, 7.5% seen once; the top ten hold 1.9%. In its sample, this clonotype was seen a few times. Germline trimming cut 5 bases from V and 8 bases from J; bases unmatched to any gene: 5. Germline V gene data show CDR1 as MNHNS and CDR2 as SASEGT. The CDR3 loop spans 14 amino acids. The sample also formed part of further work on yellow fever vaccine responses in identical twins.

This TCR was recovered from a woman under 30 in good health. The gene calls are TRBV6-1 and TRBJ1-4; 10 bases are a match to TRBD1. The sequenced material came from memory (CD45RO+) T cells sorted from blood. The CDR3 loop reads CASSTGTGVEKLFF. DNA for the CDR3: TGTGCCAGCAGTACCGGGACAGGGGTCGAAAAACTGTTTTTT.